One and the same sample provided the 3 T cell receptor beta chains below, sequenced in a study of cytomegalovirus exposure and HLA in healthy donors. This PCR relied on a set of 60 Vbeta primers and 13 Jbeta primers. Sequenced by immunoSEQ multiplex PCR; TCRdb stores in-frame clones only, minus some. The sample carries approximately 120,000 clones, 70% to 75% recorded once. Sequenced material: PBMCs. The source of these receptors is a man younger than 40 in good health and CMV-seronegative.

The chain links TRBV7-3 to TRBJ2-5; possibly TRBD2 for D (5 bases). In germline, CDR1 is SGHTA, CDR2 FQGTGA. The germline V and J ends were trimmed by 4 bases and 2 bases, with 14 bases remaining between them. The CDR3 is 15 residues long. The CDR3 loop is CASSSRAGTQETQYF. DNA of the CDR3: TGTGCCAGCAGCTCTAGGGCGGGTACACAAGAGACCCAGTACTTC. The full variable domain, in which reference TRBV7-3 and TRBJ2-5 provide the parts outside the CDR3, is GAGVSQTPSNKVTEKGKYVELRCDPISGHTALYWYRQSLGQGPEFLIYFQGTGAADDSGLPNDRFFAVRPEGSVSTLKIQRTERGDSAVYLCASSSRAGTQETQYFGPGTRLLVL.

The chain employs TRBV5-8 and TRBJ2-7; maybe TRBD1 (5 bases). Per germline, CDR1 SGHTS and CDR2 YDEGEE. V lost 4 bases to trimming and J lost 3 bases, with 20 bases between them. This CDR3 spans 16 amino acids. CDR3 protein: CASSDGRQFAFYEQYF. The CDR3 DNA is TGTGCCAGCAGCGACGGAAGACAGTTCGCGTTCTACGAGCAGTACTTC. Complete variable domain (other parts from reference TRBV5-8 and TRBJ2-7): EAGVTQSPTHLIKTRGQQATLRCSPISGHTSVYWYQQALGLGLQFLLWYDEGEERNRGNFPPRFSGRQFPNYSSELNVNALELEDSALYLCASSDGRQFAFYEQYFGPGTRLTVT.

This rearrangement joins TRBV4-2 to TRBJ1-4; 11 bases match TRBD1. Trimming took 4 bases from V and 4 from J; bases not matched to a gene: 8. CDR1 is LGHNA, CDR2 YNFKEQ, per germline. The CDR3 has 17 residues. The CDR3 region has the DNA TGTGCCAGCAGCCCCTTGGACAGGGGGCTAAGTAATGAAAAACTGTTTTTT. This codes for CASSPLDRGLSNEKLFF.